This T cell receptor (beta chain) comes out of a study of T cell changes during pregnancy in multiple sclerosis. The assay was immunoSEQ multiplex PCR, and TCRdb's table has in-frame clones only and misses some. The repertoire holds approximately 100,000 clones, with about 90% as singletons. The CDR3 is made up of 12 amino acids. Germline values: CDR1 GTSNPN, CDR2 SVGIG (reference sequence). V was shortened by 3 bases and J by 4 bases, with 10 bases between the two germline ends. The sequence derives from a female donor with multiple sclerosis, enrolled in a pregnancy study. The rearrangement uses TRBV30 and TRBJ2-7; a possible D gene is TRBD1 (5 bases). Sequencing used peripheral blood, obtained before pregnancy. CDR3 sequence: CAWRPDSYEQYF. In nucleotides, the CDR3 is TGTGCCTGGAGGCCCGACAGTTACGAGCAGTACTTC.